Listed below are T cell receptor beta chains from one sample, sequenced in a study of siplizumab effects on memory and regulatory T cells. This table comes from immunoSEQ multiplex PCR, and its TCRdb copy is limited to in-frame clones, with some not included. The repertoire consists of over 85,000 clones, with more than 85% occurring once and the leading ten covering 5.5% to 7.5%. The sample was CD8+ T cells sorted from blood. The receptors stem from a human donor in good health. CDR3s include the opening cysteine and the closing phenylalanine or tryptophan. D genes are given only for firm matches. Size tells how often a clone was seen (once, few, many) or the class of an expanded clone, and some rows leave it out.

j_gene: TRBJ2-7
v_gene: TRBV13
d_gene: TRBD1
abundance: NA
CDR3nt: TGTGCCAGCAGCTTGGGACAGGGGGCCGCCGCCTACGAGCAGTACTTC
CDR3aa: CASSLGQGAAAYEQYF

j_gene: TRBJ2-5
v_gene: TRBV27
d_gene: NA
abundance: NA
CDR3nt: TGTGCCAGCAGTTTTTCTCGGGATCAAGAGACCCAGTACTTC
CDR3aa: CASSFSRDQETQYF

j_gene: TRBJ2-1
v_gene: TRBV7-9
d_gene: NA
abundance: NA
CDR3nt: TGTGCCAGCAGCGGAGGAGCCCATGAGCAGTTCTTC
CDR3aa: CASSGGAHEQFF

j_gene: TRBJ1-1
v_gene: TRBV30
d_gene: TRBD1
abundance: NA
CDR3nt: TGTGCCTGGAGTGTAAGGGGCAGGGGGCACAACACTGAAGCTTTCTTT
CDR3aa: CAWSVRGRGHNTEAFF

j_gene: TRBJ2-2
v_gene: TRBV13
d_gene: NA
abundance: NA
CDR3nt: TGTGCCAGCAGCTTATTTCCGGGTTCTAACACCGGGGAGCTGTTTTTT
CDR3aa: CASSLFPGSNTGELFF

j_gene: TRBJ2-2
v_gene: TRBV7-8
d_gene: NA
abundance: NA
CDR3nt: TGTGCCAGCAGCGAGACAGAGGGAGTCCGTGCCGGGGAGCTGTTTTTT
CDR3aa: CASSETEGVRAGELFF

j_gene: TRBJ2-7
v_gene: TRBV30
d_gene: TRBD2
abundance: NA
CDR3nt: TGTGCCTGGAGTGTACCGGGACTAGTCTACGAGCAGTACTTC
CDR3aa: CAWSVPGLVYEQYF

j_gene: TRBJ1-1
v_gene: TRBV6-4
d_gene: NA
abundance: NA
CDR3nt: TGTGCCAGCAGTGCCCTCGCTAGGGGTGGAACTGAAGCTTTCTTT
CDR3aa: CASSALARGGTEAFF

j_gene: TRBJ2-7
v_gene: TRBV6-1
d_gene: NA
abundance: NA
CDR3nt: TGTGCCAGCAGTGAGGGGCGATACCTATCCTACGAGCAGTACTTC
CDR3aa: CASSEGRYLSYEQYF

j_gene: TRBJ1-5
v_gene: TRBV19
d_gene: NA
abundance: NA
CDR3nt: TGTGCCAGTAGTATGGTTTGGTCGGGGCGGAATCAGCCCCAGCATTTT
CDR3aa: CASSMVWSGRNQPQHF

j_gene: TRBJ2-7
v_gene: TRBV7-2
d_gene: NA
abundance: NA
CDR3nt: TGTGCCAGCAGTTCTAGCTCCTACGAGCAGTACTTC
CDR3aa: CASSSSSYEQYF

j_gene: TRBJ2-5
v_gene: TRBV27
d_gene: TRBD2
abundance: NA
CDR3nt: TGTGCCAGCAGTCCCCTAGCGGGGGGTAATCAAGAGACCCAGTACTTC
CDR3aa: CASSPLAGGNQETQYF

j_gene: TRBJ2-7
v_gene: TRBV13
d_gene: TRBD1
abundance: once
CDR3nt: TGTGCCAGCAGCCCCCGGGGGACAGGTCCCTACGAGCAGTACTTC
CDR3aa: CASSPRGTGPYEQYF

j_gene: TRBJ2-1
v_gene: TRBV20-1
d_gene: NA
abundance: NA
CDR3nt: TGCAGTGCTAGGGATTACAATGAGCAGTTCTTC
CDR3aa: CSARDYNEQFF

j_gene: TRBJ2-3
v_gene: TRBV6-5
d_gene: NA
abundance: NA
CDR3nt: TGTGCCAGCAGCCTGACTAGTTGGAGCACAGATACGCAGTATTTT
CDR3aa: CASSLTSWSTDTQYF

j_gene: TRBJ2-1
v_gene: TRBV13
d_gene: TRBD2
abundance: NA
CDR3nt: TGTGCCAGCAGCTTTGCTAGCGGGGGGGCAAATGAGCAGTTCTTC
CDR3aa: CASSFASGGANEQFF

j_gene: TRBJ2-3
v_gene: TRBV2
d_gene: NA
abundance: NA
CDR3nt: TGTGCCAGCAGTTACTCGCGTAGCTCCCCCACCACAGATACGCAGTATTTT
CDR3aa: CASSYSRSSPTTDTQYF

j_gene: TRBJ2-1
v_gene: TRBV4-1
d_gene: TRBD1
abundance: NA
CDR3nt: TGCGCCAGCAGCCAGAGGAACGACAGGGTCTTATACAATGAGCAGTTCTTC
CDR3aa: CASSQRNDRVLYNEQFF

j_gene: TRBJ2-1
v_gene: TRBV9
d_gene: NA
abundance: once
CDR3nt: TGTGCCAGCAGCGTAGAAGCGGGTACGTTCGATGAGCAGTTCTTC
CDR3aa: CASSVEAGTFDEQFF

j_gene: TRBJ1-2
v_gene: TRBV6-6
d_gene: NA
abundance: NA
CDR3nt: TGTGCCAGCAGTCCGAATTTGGGGAATAACTATGGCTACACCTTC
CDR3aa: CASSPNLGNNYGYTF

j_gene: TRBJ1-2
v_gene: TRBV6-5
d_gene: NA
abundance: NA
CDR3nt: TGTGCCAGCAGTTACTCCCCCCAGGCTCGTGGCTACACCTTC
CDR3aa: CASSYSPQARGYTF

j_gene: TRBJ1-1
v_gene: TRBV27
d_gene: NA
abundance: NA
CDR3nt: TGTGCCAGCAGTTTATCTAGGGGCGGCACTGAAGCTTTCTTT
CDR3aa: CASSLSRGGTEAFF

j_gene: TRBJ1-2
v_gene: TRBV19
d_gene: TRBD1
abundance: NA
CDR3nt: TGTGCCAGTAGTGAACCGGGACAGGGGGCAACTAACTATGGCTACACCTTC
CDR3aa: CASSEPGQGATNYGYTF

j_gene: TRBJ1-1
v_gene: TRBV21-1
d_gene: NA
abundance: NA
CDR3nt: TGTGCCAGCAGCAAAGAGGGCCAGGGAGGTTACTTT
CDR3aa: CASSKEGQGGYF

j_gene: TRBJ1-5
v_gene: TRBV30
d_gene: NA
abundance: NA
CDR3nt: TGTGCCTGGAGTTCAGGGGCTCAGCCCCAGCATTTT
CDR3aa: CAWSSGAQPQHF

j_gene: TRBJ1-1
v_gene: TRBV25-1
d_gene: TRBD1
abundance: NA
CDR3nt: TGTGCCAGCAGTATCGGGACAGGGGGCCACACTGAAGCTTTCTTT
CDR3aa: CASSIGTGGHTEAFF

j_gene: TRBJ2-1
v_gene: TRBV13
d_gene: TRBD2
abundance: NA
CDR3nt: TGTGCCAGCAGCTTAGGTTCCTCGGGAGCGGGAAGCTCCTACAATGAGCAGTTCTTC
CDR3aa: CASSLGSSGAGSSYNEQFF

j_gene: TRBJ2-7
v_gene: TRBV30
d_gene: TRBD1
abundance: NA
CDR3nt: TGTGCCTGGAGTAAGGACAGGGAAAGCGAGCAGTACTTC
CDR3aa: CAWSKDRESEQYF

j_gene: TRBJ1-1
v_gene: TRBV19
d_gene: NA
abundance: NA
CDR3nt: TGTGCCAGCTGGGACGTATCTGAAGCTTTCTTT
CDR3aa: CASWDVSEAFF

j_gene: TRBJ1-1
v_gene: TRBV5-1
d_gene: NA
abundance: NA
CDR3nt: TGCGCCAGCGGGGACCCCCAAAACGCCGACACTGAAGCTTTCTTT
CDR3aa: CASGDPQNADTEAFF

j_gene: TRBJ2-3
v_gene: TRBV6-5
d_gene: NA
abundance: NA
CDR3nt: TGTGCCAGCAGTTATGGGAACGGAATCACAGATACGCAGTATTTT
CDR3aa: CASSYGNGITDTQYF

j_gene: TRBJ1-5
v_gene: TRBV6-1
d_gene: NA
abundance: NA
CDR3nt: TGTGCCAGCAGTGGGGCCAGGGGATATAATCAGCCCCAGCATTTT
CDR3aa: CASSGARGYNQPQHF

j_gene: TRBJ2-7
v_gene: TRBV5-1
d_gene: TRBD2
abundance: NA
CDR3nt: TGCGCCAGCAGCTTGGGAGGACTAGCGGGCCCCTCCTACGAGCAGTACTTC
CDR3aa: CASSLGGLAGPSYEQYF

j_gene: TRBJ2-7
v_gene: TRBV4-1
d_gene: TRBD2
abundance: NA
CDR3nt: TGCGCCAGCAGCCAGGTTGGACTAGTTGAATACTCCGAGCAGTACTTC
CDR3aa: CASSQVGLVEYSEQYF

j_gene: TRBJ1-1
v_gene: TRBV11-1
d_gene: NA
abundance: NA
CDR3nt: TGTGCCAGCAGCCAAGCAGGGGTGACTGAAGCTTTCTTT
CDR3aa: CASSQAGVTEAFF

j_gene: TRBJ2-1
v_gene: TRBV7-9
d_gene: TRBD2
abundance: NA
CDR3nt: TGTGCCAGCAGCTCCGATCGGGGGGGTCGCAGTTTGTTCTTC
CDR3aa: CASSSDRGGRSLFF

j_gene: TRBJ1-1
v_gene: TRBV6-6
d_gene: TRBD1
abundance: NA
CDR3nt: TGTGCCAGCAGTTGGGGGACAGGAACGAACACTGAAGCTTTCTTT
CDR3aa: CASSWGTGTNTEAFF

j_gene: TRBJ2-7
v_gene: TRBV11-1
d_gene: NA
abundance: NA
CDR3nt: TGTGCCAGCAGCTTAGCCGGGGGCGGCGAGCAGTACTTC
CDR3aa: CASSLAGGGEQYF

j_gene: TRBJ2-7
v_gene: TRBV6-1
d_gene: TRBD1
abundance: NA
CDR3nt: TGTGCCAGCGGAGGGACAGGGAGTATCGACGAGCAGTACTTC
CDR3aa: CASGGTGSIDEQYF

j_gene: TRBJ2-1
v_gene: TRBV4-1
d_gene: NA
abundance: NA
CDR3nt: TGCGCCAGCAGCCAAGCGTCGGGGTCCTACAATGAGCAGTTCTTC
CDR3aa: CASSQASGSYNEQFF

j_gene: TRBJ2-1
v_gene: TRBV27
d_gene: TRBD2
abundance: NA
CDR3nt: TGTGCCAGCAGATCCCCAATAGCGGGACCTACGGATGAGCAGTTCTTC
CDR3aa: CASRSPIAGPTDEQFF

j_gene: TRBJ1-2
v_gene: TRBV13
d_gene: NA
abundance: NA
CDR3nt: TGTGCCAGCAGCTTCCGGATCTATGGCTACACCTTC
CDR3aa: CASSFRIYGYTF

j_gene: TRBJ1-4
v_gene: TRBV30
d_gene: NA
abundance: NA
CDR3nt: TGTGCCTGGACCGACGGATTCAATGAAAAACTGTTTTTT
CDR3aa: CAWTDGFNEKLFF

j_gene: TRBJ2-1
v_gene: TRBV19
d_gene: NA
abundance: NA
CDR3nt: TGTGCCAGTAGTATCTCAAAGGGACACGTAGGAGACAATGAGCAGTTCTTC
CDR3aa: CASSISKGHVGDNEQFF

j_gene: TRBJ1-4
v_gene: TRBV4-1
d_gene: NA
abundance: NA
CDR3nt: TGCGCCAGCAGCCAATCGGTGGGACGGGCGGAAGTCCTGTTTTTT
CDR3aa: CASSQSVGRAEVLFF

j_gene: TRBJ1-2
v_gene: TRBV19
d_gene: TRBD1
abundance: NA
CDR3nt: TGTGCCAGTAGCACCCGGGACAGGGGGCGCAACTATGGCTACACCTTC
CDR3aa: CASSTRDRGRNYGYTF

j_gene: TRBJ1-2
v_gene: TRBV14
d_gene: NA
abundance: NA
CDR3nt: TGTGCCAGCAGCCTATATACAGGGAGGATGGACTATGGCTACACCTTC
CDR3aa: CASSLYTGRMDYGYTF

j_gene: TRBJ1-6
v_gene: TRBV7-9
d_gene: NA
abundance: NA
CDR3nt: TGTGCCAGCAGCGAAGGGACTTCACCCCTCCACTTT
CDR3aa: CASSEGTSPLHF

j_gene: TRBJ2-7
v_gene: TRBV7-9
d_gene: TRBD1
abundance: NA
CDR3nt: TGTGCCAGCAGCCCCTGGACAGGGCGCGGAGAGCAGTACTTC
CDR3aa: CASSPWTGRGEQYF

j_gene: TRBJ2-7
v_gene: TRBV27
d_gene: NA
abundance: once
CDR3nt: TGTGCCAGCAGTTTGGGCTACGAGCAGTACTTC
CDR3aa: CASSLGYEQYF

j_gene: TRBJ2-1
v_gene: TRBV7-2
d_gene: TRBD2
abundance: NA
CDR3nt: TGTGCCAGCAGCACGGGACTAGCGGGCCCCTACAATGAGCAGTTCTTC
CDR3aa: CASSTGLAGPYNEQFF

j_gene: TRBJ2-7
v_gene: TRBV11-3
d_gene: NA
abundance: NA
CDR3nt: TGTGCCAGCAGCAGGAGTGACGAGCAGTACTTC
CDR3aa: CASSRSDEQYF

j_gene: TRBJ2-1
v_gene: TRBV11-2
d_gene: NA
abundance: NA
CDR3nt: TGTGCCAGCAGTGTGGGACTCTACTACAATGAGCAGTTCTTC
CDR3aa: CASSVGLYYNEQFF

j_gene: TRBJ2-2
v_gene: TRBV9
d_gene: TRBD2
abundance: once
CDR3nt: TGTGCCAGCAGCGTCAGCACCGTGGAGCGGGAGACCACCGGGGAGCTGTTTTTT
CDR3aa: CASSVSTVERETTGELFF

j_gene: TRBJ2-2
v_gene: TRBV19
d_gene: NA
abundance: NA
CDR3nt: TGTGCCAGTAGTATAGCTCCCGGGACTCTGTTGTTTTTT
CDR3aa: CASSIAPGTLLFF